Shown below are 14 T cell receptor beta chains from a single sample sequenced in a study of glioma-infiltrating T cells. TCR alpha and beta CDR3 regions were amplified from RNA using iRepertoire nested multiplex PCR. MiXCR was run by TCRdb on the multiplex PCR reads, yielding one entry per CDR3 protein. Of around 180,000 distinct CDR3 sequences listed, around 40% are singletons. Material: glioma tissue, nonneoplastic brain tissue, or PBMCs (not recorded which). These receptors originate from a human donor with low-grade glioma or glioblastoma, undergoing nonglioma brain surgery, or in good health (not recorded which).

This clonotype was counted between two and nine times. This chain uses TRBV11-1 with TRBJ1-2; TRBD1 aligns across 7 bases. CDR3 length: 14 residues. Trimming took 6 bases from V and 3 from J; bases not matched to a gene: 7. Looked up from germline, CDR1 is SGHAT and CDR2 is FQDESV (reference sequence). CDR3 sequence reads: CASRSTTGDYGYTF. The CDR3 DNA reads TGTGCCAGCAGATCTACCACAGGGGACTATGGCTACACCTTC.

This clonotype appeared many times. The chain has TRBV7-6 and TRBJ2-3; D ambiguous. Germline CDR1 SGHVS, CDR2 FNYEAQ. The CDR3 is 12 residues long. Trimming removed 5 bases from V and 4 bases from J, with 7 bases in between. The CDR3 DNA is TGTGCCAGCAGCCGCTGGTCAGATACGCAGTATTTT. It codes for CASSRWSDTQYF.

In its sample, this clonotype was seen many times. This chain connects TRBV3-1 to TRBJ2-1, with 10 bases aligning to TRBD2. This CDR3 spans 17 amino acids. With 0 bases clipped from V and 4 bases from J, the junction kept 6 bases outside the gene matches. Germline V CDR1 and CDR2: LGHDT, YNNKEL (reference sequence). Here the CDR3 reads CASSQDSGTSAYNEQFF. DNA of the CDR3: TGTGCCAGCAGCCAAGATTCCGGGACTAGCGCATACAATGAGCAGTTCTTC.

With respect to this clonotype: This may be a read error, as it is one base from a much larger clone. The chain has TRBV20-1 and TRBJ2-7; 10 bases agree with TRBD2. This CDR3 is built from 14 residues. The germline V gene encodes CDR1 DFQATT and CDR2 SNEGSKA (reference sequence). Written as DNA, the CDR3 is TGCAGTGCTAGTCCAGCGGGAGGGCATAACGATCAGTACTTC. It codes for CSASPAGGHNDQYF.

Ten or more counts support this clonotype. The V gene is TRBV20-1, the J gene TRBJ2-1; TRBD2 aligns across 10 bases. The CDR3 contains 15 residues. CDR1 is DFQATT, CDR2 SNEGSKA, per germline (reference sequence). V lost 6 bases, J lost 8 bases, and 13 bases stayed unmatched. The CDR3 sequence: CSAPRLAGGGDEQFF. The CDR3 bases are TGCAGTGCCCCTCGACTAGCGGGCGGGGGGGATGAGCAGTTCTTC.

This rearrangement joins TRBV5-1 to TRBJ2-3; TRBD2 might be the D (6 bases). CDR1 is SGHRS and CDR2 is YFSETQ in the germline V gene. V was shortened by 5 bases and J by 5 bases, with 18 bases between the two germline ends. The CDR3 is made up of 15 amino acids. The CDR3 here is CASRRGSGGLDTQYF. Written as DNA, the CDR3 is TGCGCCAGCAGACGCGGATCCGGGGGACTAGATACGCAGTATTTT.

In its sample, this clonotype was seen once. An end of the junction differs from the germline gene, which may be a read error. The chain recombines TRBV27 with TRBJ1-5; 9 bases are shared with TRBD1. The CDR3 totals 19 residues. CDR1 and CDR2 from the germline V gene are MNHEY and SMNVEV (reference sequence). The CDR3 protein is CASSSGQGRIGGSNQHQHF. The DNA of the CDR3 is TGTGCCAGCAGTTCGGGACAGGGAAGGATTGGTGGTAGCAATCAGCACCAGCATTTT.

This clonotype was seen at least ten times. The chain is built from TRBV7-9 and TRBJ2-5; D not certain. This CDR3 has 13 amino acids. Between the trimmed V and J ends, which lost 2 bases and 2 bases, there was a span of 6 bases. Looked up from germline, CDR1 is SEHNR and CDR2 is FQNEAQ (reference sequence). CDR3 protein: CASSLSPQETQYF. The CDR3 DNA sequence: TGTGCCAGCAGCTTATCCCCTCAAGAGACCCAGTACTTC.

The rearrangement joins TRBV20-1 to TRBJ2-7; possibly TRBD2 for D (5 bases). The CDR3 runs to 16 residues. V was clipped by 7 bases and J by 4 bases, with 26 bases between them. CDR1 and CDR2 (germline): DFQATT, SNEGSKA (reference sequence). CDR3 sequence reads: CSVPEVRGSLSYEQYF. The DNA for the CDR3 is TGCAGTGTCCCCGAGGTCAGAGGGAGCCTCTCATACGAGCAGTACTTC.

Points on this clonotype: This may come from a read error, since a much larger clone is one base off. The chain joins TRBV28 to TRBJ2-1; D could derive from TRBD1 or TRBD2 (5 bases each). V lost 8 bases and J lost 1, with 9 bases in between. CDR1 MDHEN and CDR2 SYDVKM come from the germline V gene. CDR3 length equals 13 residues. In DNA form, the CDR3 reads TGTGCCAGCTGGGGGAGATCCTACAATGAGCAGTTCTTC. Its translation is CASWGRSYNEQFF.

This clonotype was detected ten times or more. This chain links TRBV25-1 with TRBJ1-1, with D perhaps matching TRBD1 (5 bases). V gave up 3 bases and J gave up 6 bases, with 17 bases separating them. Germline-derived CDR1 and CDR2 are MGHDK and SYGVNS. This CDR3 has 15 residues. CDR3 in amino acids: CASSDHRLLVAEAFF. CDR3 nucleotide sequence: TGTGCCAGCAGTGACCACAGGCTGTTGGTCGCTGAAGCTTTCTTT.

Details on this clonotype: An end of the junction does not agree with germline; a read error may underlie this. The CDR3 DNA follows: TGTGCCAGCAGCCCCAACCGACAGGGGGCCACAGATACGAAGTATTTT. Translating it yields CASSPNRQGATDTKYF. The gene calls are TRBV25-1 and TRBJ2-3; 10 positions agree with TRBD1. The CDR3 runs 16 residues. CDR1 is MGHDK, CDR2 SYGVNS, per germline.

This clonotype was seen a single time. A read error is possible here, since a much larger clone lies one base away. J is TRBJ2-1 and V is TRBV20-1, with TRBD2 identical over 8 bases. CDR1 and CDR2 (germline): DFQATT, SNEGSKA (reference sequence). The CDR3 loop spans 13 amino acids. In DNA, the CDR3 is TGCAGTGCCGATATAGCGGGATACAATGAGAAGTTCTTC. It yields the protein CSADIAGYNEKFF.

The chain carries TRBV4-1 and TRBJ1-2; the match to TRBD1 covers 7 bases. The germline V gene has CDR1 MGHRA and CDR2 YSYEKL. This CDR3 is 16 amino acids long. V gave up 4 bases and J gave up 7 bases; unmatched junction bases: 15. Here the CDR3 DNA reads TGCGCCAGCAGCCGTTCTCCGACAGGGTCCGCTCCTGGCTACACCTTC. It specifies CASSRSPTGSAPGYTF.